Presented here are 14 T cell receptor beta chains from one specimen sequenced in a study of blood T cell repertoires in COVID-19. The method was immunoSEQ multiplex PCR; TCRdb's version includes in-frame clones alone and lacks a portion of them. The table includes 100,000 or so clones, roughly 76% detected once. Sequenced sample: peripheral blood. Receptors originate from an older woman with acute or convalescent COVID-19.

V usage is TRBV24-1 and J usage is TRBJ1-1; the match to TRBD1 covers 9 bases. The germline gives CDR1 KGHDR, CDR2 SFDVKD. V lost 8 bases, J lost 5 bases, and 2 bases stayed unmatched. This CDR3 contains 12 residues. The CDR3: CATTGTGTEAFF. The CDR3 DNA follows: TGTGCCACCACCGGGACAGGGACTGAAGCTTTCTTT.

J is TRBJ1-3 and V is TRBV28, with 11 bases fitting TRBD1. This CDR3 is 14 amino acids long. Germline V gene data show CDR1 as MDHEN and CDR2 as SYDVKM. The junction had 1 base not matched to a gene; V was cut back by 3 bases and J by 6 bases. The CDR3 coding sequence is TGTGCCAGCAGTTTGGGACAGGGGGTAAACACCATATATTTT. Translating gives CASSLGQGVNTIYF.

V gene TRBV30 combines with J gene TRBJ1-5; D is unclear. This CDR3 spans 14 amino acids. Germline CDR1 and CDR2: GTSNPN and SVGIG (reference sequence). Trimming removed 2 bases from V and 2 bases from J, with 10 bases in between. CDR3 bases: TGTGCCTGGAGTCCCGCTTCGGGCAATCAGCCCCAGCATTTT. This codes for CAWSPASGNQPQHF.

V gene TRBV7-2 combines with J gene TRBJ2-3; 9 positions agree with TRBD1. CDR1 SGHTA and CDR2 FQGNSA come from the germline V gene. The CDR3 is 16 residues long. Trimming removed 1 base from V and 3 bases from J; junction bases left unmatched: 5. CDR3 bases: TGTGCCAGCAGCTTAGATGCGACAGGGGGTACAGATACGCAGTATTTT. It codes for CASSLDATGGTDTQYF.

The chain recombines TRBV7-2 with TRBJ2-3, with D possibly matching TRBD2 (6 bases). The CDR3 is 16 amino acids. CDR1 is SGHTA and CDR2 is FQGNSA in the germline V gene. V was clipped by 3 bases and J by 0 bases, with 13 bases between them. CDR3 loop: CASSLRQRASTDTQYF. The CDR3 nucleotides read TGTGCCAGCAGCTTGCGACAGCGGGCAAGCACAGATACGCAGTATTTT.

This clone was counted once. This chain links TRBV5-1 with TRBJ2-2; TRBD1 agrees at 8 bases. This CDR3 region has 15 residues. V lost 2 bases and J lost 6; bases outside the gene matches: 6. Looked up from germline, CDR1 is SGHRS and CDR2 is YFSETQ. CDR3 region: CASSFGTGDSGELFF. CDR3 DNA: TGCGCCAGCAGCTTTGGGACAGGCGATTCCGGGGAGCTGTTTTTT.

This chain joins TRBV7-8 and TRBJ1-3; 7 bases are a match to TRBD1. Per germline, CDR1 SGHVS and CDR2 FQNEAQ. The CDR3 contains 15 residues. With V trimmed by 6 bases and J by 1 base, 6 bases remained unmatched. CDR3 residues: CASSWDSTSGNTIYF. The CDR3, as DNA: TGTGCCAGCAGTTGGGACAGCACTTCTGGAAACACCATATATTTT.

This sequence joins TRBV19 and TRBJ1-4, with D perhaps TRBD1 (5 bases). Trimming left V 6 bases short and J 14 bases short, with 16 bases between. The CDR3 spans 12 residues. Per the germline V gene, CDR1 is LNHDA and CDR2 is SQIVND (reference sequence). The CDR3: CASSWRGGLLFF. The CDR3 DNA reads TGTGCCAGTAGCTGGCGGGGCGGCCTTCTGTTTTTT. The entire variable domain, with the rest obtained from reference TRBV19 and TRBJ1-4, is as follows: DGGITQSPKYLFRKEGQNVTLSCEQNLNHDAMYWYRQDPGQGLRLIYYSQIVNDFQKGDIAEGYSVSREKKESFPLTVTSAQKNPTAFYLCASSWRGGLLFFGSGTQLSVL.

The chain has TRBV6-2 or TRBV6-3 and TRBJ2-7; D not certain. The CDR3 totals 12 residues. V gave up 6 bases and J gave up 6 bases, with 12 bases separating them. Germline V CDR1 and CDR2: MNHEY, SVGEGT. The CDR3: CASSPQRSEQYF. The CDR3 region has the DNA TGTGCCAGCAGCCCCCAGAGGAGCGAGCAGTACTTC.

The chain has TRBV5-6 and TRBJ1-5; possible D gene TRBD1, 5 bases. Germline CDR1 is SGHDT and CDR2 is YYEEEE. The CDR3 contains 18 residues. Trimming took 5 bases from V and 3 from J, leaving 24 bases between them. The CDR3 loop reads CASSLRGGKQKNNQPQHF. CDR3 nucleotide sequence: TGTGCCAGCAGTTTGAGGGGTGGTAAACAGAAGAACAATCAGCCCCAGCATTTT.

The genes are TRBV5-1 and TRBJ2-7; the D is unclear. The CDR3 covers 14 residues. V lost 0 bases to trimming and J lost 0 bases, with 7 bases between them. CDR1 is SGHRS, CDR2 YFSETQ, per germline. For the CDR3, the DNA is TGCGCCAGCAGCTTGGATGGGCACTCCTACGAGCAGTACTTC. Translating it yields CASSLDGHSYEQYF.

V and J are TRBV30 and TRBJ2-1; 11 positions match TRBD2. The V segment lost 5 bases and the J segment 2 bases; nucleotides outside the gene matches: 8. This CDR3 has 16 residues. Looked up from germline, CDR1 is GTSNPN and CDR2 is SVGIG (reference sequence). This CDR3 is CAWAPLAGGPYNEQFF. The CDR3 nucleotides read TGTGCCTGGGCTCCCCTAGCGGGGGGCCCCTACAATGAGCAGTTCTTC.

This chain uses TRBV6-1 with TRBJ1-6, with D hard to call. There are 12 residues in the CDR3. V lost 2 bases, J lost 18 bases, and 14 bases lay in between. Germline V lookup: CDR1 MNHNS, CDR2 SASEGT. Here the CDR3 DNA reads TGTGCCAGCAGTGAACCCCTGGGAGCGCGCCACTTT. The encoded protein is CASSEPLGARHF.

This chain uses TRBV7-2 with TRBJ2-4, with D maybe TRBD1 (5 bases). The CDR3 length is 13 residues. Germline V gene data show CDR1 as SGHTA and CDR2 as FQGNSA. The germline V and J ends were trimmed by 1 base and 7 bases, with 8 bases remaining between them. The DNA of the CDR3 is TGTGCCAGCAGCTTAGGCAGGGCGAACATTCAGTACTTC. As protein: CASSLGRANIQYF.